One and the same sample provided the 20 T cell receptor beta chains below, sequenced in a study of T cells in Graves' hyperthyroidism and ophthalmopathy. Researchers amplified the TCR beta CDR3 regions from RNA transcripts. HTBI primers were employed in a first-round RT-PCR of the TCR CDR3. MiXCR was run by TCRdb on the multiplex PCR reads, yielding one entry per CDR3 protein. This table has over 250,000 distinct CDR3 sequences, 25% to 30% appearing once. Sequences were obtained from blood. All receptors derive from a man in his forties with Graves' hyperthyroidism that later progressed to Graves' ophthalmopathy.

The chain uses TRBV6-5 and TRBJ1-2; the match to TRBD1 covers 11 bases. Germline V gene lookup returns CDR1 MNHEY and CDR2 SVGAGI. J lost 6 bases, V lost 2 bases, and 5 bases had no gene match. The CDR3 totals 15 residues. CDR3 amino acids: CASSYGQGAFNGYTF. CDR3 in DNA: TGTGCCAGCAGTTACGGACAGGGGGCGTTCAATGGCTACACCTTC.

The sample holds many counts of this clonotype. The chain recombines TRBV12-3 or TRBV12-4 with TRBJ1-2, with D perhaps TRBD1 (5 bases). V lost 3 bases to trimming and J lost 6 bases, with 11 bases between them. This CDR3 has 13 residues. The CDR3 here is CASSFRVLDGYTF. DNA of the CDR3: TGTGCCAGCAGTTTCAGGGTTTTAGATGGCTACACCTTC.

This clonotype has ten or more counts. The CDR3 protein is CASSFAPGLTYEQYF. In DNA form, the CDR3 reads TGTGCCAGCAGCTTCGCGCCGGGCCTCACCTACGAGCAGTACTTC. The rearrangement joins TRBV7-3 to TRBJ2-7, with D uncertain. Trimming took off 3 bases at V and 2 bases at J, with 14 bases between the two ends. The CDR3 has 15 amino acids. Germline-derived CDR1 and CDR2 are SGHTA and FQGTGA.

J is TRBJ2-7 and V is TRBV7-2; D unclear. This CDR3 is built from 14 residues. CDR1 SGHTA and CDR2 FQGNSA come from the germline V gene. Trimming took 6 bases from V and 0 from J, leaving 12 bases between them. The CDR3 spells CASSSSADSYEQYF. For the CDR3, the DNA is TGTGCCAGCAGTTCGTCAGCAGACTCCTACGAGCAGTACTTC. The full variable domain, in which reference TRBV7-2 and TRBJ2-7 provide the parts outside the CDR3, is GAGVSQSPSNKVTEKGKDVELRCDPISGHTALYWYRQSLGQGLEFLIYFQGNSAPDKSGLPSDRFSAERTGGSVSTLTIQRTQQEDSAVYLCASSSSADSYEQYFGPGTRLTVT.

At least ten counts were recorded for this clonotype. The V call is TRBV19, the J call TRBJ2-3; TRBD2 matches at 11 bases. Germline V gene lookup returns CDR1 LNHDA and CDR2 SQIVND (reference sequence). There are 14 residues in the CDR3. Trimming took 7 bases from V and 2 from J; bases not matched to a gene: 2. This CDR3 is CASKLAGATDTQYF. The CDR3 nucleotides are TGTGCCAGTAAACTAGCGGGAGCCACAGATACGCAGTATTTT. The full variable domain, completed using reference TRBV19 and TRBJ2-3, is DGGITQSPKYLFRKEGQNVTLSCEQNLNHDAMYWYRQDPGQGLRLIYYSQIVNDFQKGDIAEGYSVSREKKESFPLTVTSAQKNPTAFYLCASKLAGATDTQYFGPGTRLTVL.

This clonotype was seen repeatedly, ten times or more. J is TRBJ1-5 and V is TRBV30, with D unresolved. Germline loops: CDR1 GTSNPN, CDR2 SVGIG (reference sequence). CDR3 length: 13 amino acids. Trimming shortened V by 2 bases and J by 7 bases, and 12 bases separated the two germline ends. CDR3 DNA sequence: TGTGCCTGGAGTAGGGAGGTTCACCAGCCCCAGCATTTT. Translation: CAWSREVHQPQHF.

CDR3 nucleotides: TGCAGTGCCCAGGGACAGGGTTACGAGCAGTACTTC. Residues: CSAQGQGYEQYF. The chain joins TRBV20-1 to TRBJ2-7; 9 bases agree with TRBD1. Trimming removed 6 bases from V and 4 bases from J; junction bases left unmatched: 4. Per germline, CDR1 DFQATT and CDR2 SNEGSKA (reference sequence). CDR3 size: 12 residues.

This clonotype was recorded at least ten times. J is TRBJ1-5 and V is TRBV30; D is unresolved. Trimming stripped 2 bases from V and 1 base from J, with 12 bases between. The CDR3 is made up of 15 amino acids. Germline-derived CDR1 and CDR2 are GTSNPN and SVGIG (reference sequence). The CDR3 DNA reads TGTGCCTGGAGTATTAGGTCCCTAAGCAATCAGCCCCAGCATTTT. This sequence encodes CAWSIRSLSNQPQHF.

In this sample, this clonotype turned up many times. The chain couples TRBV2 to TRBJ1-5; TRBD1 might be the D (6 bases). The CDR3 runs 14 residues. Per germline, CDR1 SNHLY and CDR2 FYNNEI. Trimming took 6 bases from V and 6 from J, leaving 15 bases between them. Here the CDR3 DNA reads TGTGCCAGCAGGGCCAACAGGGAAACTCAGCCCCAGCATTTT. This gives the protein CASRANRETQPQHF. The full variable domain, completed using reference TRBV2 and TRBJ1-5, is EPEVTQTPSHQVTQMGQEVILRCVPISNHLYFYWYRQILGQKVEFLVSFYNNEISEKSEIFDDQFSVERPDGSNFTLKIRSTKLEDSAMYFCASRANRETQPQHFGDGTRLSIL.

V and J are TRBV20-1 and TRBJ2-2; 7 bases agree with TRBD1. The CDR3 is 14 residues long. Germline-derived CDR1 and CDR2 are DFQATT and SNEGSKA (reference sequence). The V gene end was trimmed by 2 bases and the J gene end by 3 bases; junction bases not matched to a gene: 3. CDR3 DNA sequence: TGCAGTGCTAGATGGCAGGGGGACACCGGGGAGCTGTTTTTT. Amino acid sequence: CSARWQGDTGELFF.

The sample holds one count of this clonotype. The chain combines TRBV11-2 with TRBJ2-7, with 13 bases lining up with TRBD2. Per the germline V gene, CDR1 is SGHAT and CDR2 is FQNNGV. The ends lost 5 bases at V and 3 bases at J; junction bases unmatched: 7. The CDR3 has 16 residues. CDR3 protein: CASSGEGLAGNYEQYF. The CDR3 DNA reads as TGTGCCAGCAGCGGAGAGGGACTAGCGGGAAACTACGAGCAGTACTTC. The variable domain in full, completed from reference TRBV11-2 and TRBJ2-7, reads EAGVAQSPRYKIIEKRQSVAFWCNPISGHATLYWYQQILGQGPKLLIQFQNNGVVDDSQLPKDRFSAERLKGVDSTLKIQPAKLEDSAVYLCASSGEGLAGNYEQYFGPGTRLTVT.

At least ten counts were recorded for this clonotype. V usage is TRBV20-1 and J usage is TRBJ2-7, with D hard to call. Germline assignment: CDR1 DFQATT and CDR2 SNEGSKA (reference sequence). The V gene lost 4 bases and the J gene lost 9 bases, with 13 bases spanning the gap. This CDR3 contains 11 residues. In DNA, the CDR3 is TGCAGTGCTACCGACGGACCTACGCAGTACTTC. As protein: CSATDGPTQYF.

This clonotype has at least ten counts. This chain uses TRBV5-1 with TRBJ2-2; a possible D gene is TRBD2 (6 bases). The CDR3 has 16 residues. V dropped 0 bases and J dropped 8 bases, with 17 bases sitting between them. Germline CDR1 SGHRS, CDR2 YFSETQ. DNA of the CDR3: TGCGCCAGCAGCTTGGGGGTGGCGCTAGCGTCTGGGGAGCTGTTTTTT. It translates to CASSLGVALASGELFF.

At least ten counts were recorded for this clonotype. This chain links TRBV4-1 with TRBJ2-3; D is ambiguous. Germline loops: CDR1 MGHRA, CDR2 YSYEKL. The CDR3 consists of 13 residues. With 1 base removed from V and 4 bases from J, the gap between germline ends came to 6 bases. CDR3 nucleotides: TGCGCCAGCAGCCAAGTCCAAGCAGATACGCAGTATTTT. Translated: CASSQVQADTQYF.

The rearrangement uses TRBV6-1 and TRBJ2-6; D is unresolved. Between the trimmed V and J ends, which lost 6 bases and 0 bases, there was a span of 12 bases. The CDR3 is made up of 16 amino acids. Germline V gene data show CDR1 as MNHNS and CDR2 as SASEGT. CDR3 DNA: TGTGCCAGCAGCGCAATCATTGGCTCTGGGGCCAACGTCCTGACTTTC. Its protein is CASSAIIGSGANVLTF.

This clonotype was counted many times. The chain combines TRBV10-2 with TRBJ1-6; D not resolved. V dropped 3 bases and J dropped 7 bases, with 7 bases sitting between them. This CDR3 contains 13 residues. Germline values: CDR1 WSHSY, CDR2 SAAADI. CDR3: CASSEQSNSPLHF. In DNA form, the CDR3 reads TGCGCCAGCAGTGAACAGTCCAATTCACCCCTCCACTTT.

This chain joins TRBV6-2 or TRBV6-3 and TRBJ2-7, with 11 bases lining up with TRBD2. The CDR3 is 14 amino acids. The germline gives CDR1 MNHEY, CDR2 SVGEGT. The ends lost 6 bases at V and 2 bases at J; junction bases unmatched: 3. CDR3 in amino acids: CASRLLAGAYEQYF. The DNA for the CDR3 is TGTGCCAGCAGGCTACTAGCGGGAGCCTACGAGCAGTACTTC.

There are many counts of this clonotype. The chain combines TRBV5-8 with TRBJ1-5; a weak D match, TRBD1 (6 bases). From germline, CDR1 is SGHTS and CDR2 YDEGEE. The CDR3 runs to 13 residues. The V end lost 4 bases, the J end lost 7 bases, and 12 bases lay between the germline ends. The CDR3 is CASSGGRGQPQHF. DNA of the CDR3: TGTGCCAGCAGCGGGGGGCGGGGACAGCCCCAGCATTTT.

The CDR3 DNA follows: TGTGCCAGCAGCACGGACAAAGGGGGCGGCTATGGCTACACCTTC. It encodes CASSTDKGGGYGYTF. The V call is TRBV7-9, the J call TRBJ1-2; 7 nucleotides line up with TRBD1. Per the germline V gene, CDR1 is SEHNR and CDR2 is FQNEAQ (reference sequence). The CDR3 sequence is 15 residues long. With V trimmed by 5 bases and J by 4 bases, 10 bases remained unmatched.

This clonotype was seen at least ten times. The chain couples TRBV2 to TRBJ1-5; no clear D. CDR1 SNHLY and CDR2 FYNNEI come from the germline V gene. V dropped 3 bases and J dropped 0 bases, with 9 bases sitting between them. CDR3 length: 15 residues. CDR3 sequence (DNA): TGTGCCAGCAGTGATTTAGAATATAGCAATCAGCCCCAGCATTTT. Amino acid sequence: CASSDLEYSNQPQHF.